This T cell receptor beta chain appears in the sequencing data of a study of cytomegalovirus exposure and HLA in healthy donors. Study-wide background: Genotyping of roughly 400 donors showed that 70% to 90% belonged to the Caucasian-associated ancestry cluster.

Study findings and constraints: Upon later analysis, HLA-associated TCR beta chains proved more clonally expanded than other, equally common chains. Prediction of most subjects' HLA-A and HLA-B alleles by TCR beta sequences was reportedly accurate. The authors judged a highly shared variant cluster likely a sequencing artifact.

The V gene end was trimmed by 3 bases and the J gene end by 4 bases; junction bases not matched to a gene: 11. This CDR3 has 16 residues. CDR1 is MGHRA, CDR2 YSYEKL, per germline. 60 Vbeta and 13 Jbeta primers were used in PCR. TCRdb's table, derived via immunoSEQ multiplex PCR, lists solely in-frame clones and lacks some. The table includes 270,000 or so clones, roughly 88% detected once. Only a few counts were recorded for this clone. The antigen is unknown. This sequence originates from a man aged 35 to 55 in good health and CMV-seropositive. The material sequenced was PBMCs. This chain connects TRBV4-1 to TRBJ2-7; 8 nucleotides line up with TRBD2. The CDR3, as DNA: TGCGCCAGCAGCCAGGCCTCAGCGGGAGCGGAGTACGAGCAGTACTTC. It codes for CASSQASAGAEYEQYF.